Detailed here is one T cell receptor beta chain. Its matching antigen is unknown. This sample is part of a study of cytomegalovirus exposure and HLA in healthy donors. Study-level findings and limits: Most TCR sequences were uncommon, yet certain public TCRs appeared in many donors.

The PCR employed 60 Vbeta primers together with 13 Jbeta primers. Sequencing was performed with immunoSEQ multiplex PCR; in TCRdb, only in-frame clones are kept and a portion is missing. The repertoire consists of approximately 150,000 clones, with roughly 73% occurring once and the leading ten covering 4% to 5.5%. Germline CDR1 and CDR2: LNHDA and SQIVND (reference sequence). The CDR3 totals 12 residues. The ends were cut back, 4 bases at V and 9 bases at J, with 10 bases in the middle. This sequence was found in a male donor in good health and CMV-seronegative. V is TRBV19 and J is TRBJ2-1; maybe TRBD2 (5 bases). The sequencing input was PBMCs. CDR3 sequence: CASSRGAGEQFF. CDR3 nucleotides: TGTGCCAGTAGTAGGGGAGCAGGTGAGCAGTTCTTC.